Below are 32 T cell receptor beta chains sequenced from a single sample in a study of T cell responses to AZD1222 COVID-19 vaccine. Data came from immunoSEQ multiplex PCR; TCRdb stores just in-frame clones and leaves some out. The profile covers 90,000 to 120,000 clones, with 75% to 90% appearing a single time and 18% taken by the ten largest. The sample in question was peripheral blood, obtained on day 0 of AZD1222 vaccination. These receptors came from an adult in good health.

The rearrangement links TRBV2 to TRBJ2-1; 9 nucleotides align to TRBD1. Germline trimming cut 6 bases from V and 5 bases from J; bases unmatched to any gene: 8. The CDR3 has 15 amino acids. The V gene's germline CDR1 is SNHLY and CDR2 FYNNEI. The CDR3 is CASSARDRVHNEQFF. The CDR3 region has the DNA TGTGCCAGCAGCGCCCGGGACAGGGTGCACAATGAGCAGTTCTTC.

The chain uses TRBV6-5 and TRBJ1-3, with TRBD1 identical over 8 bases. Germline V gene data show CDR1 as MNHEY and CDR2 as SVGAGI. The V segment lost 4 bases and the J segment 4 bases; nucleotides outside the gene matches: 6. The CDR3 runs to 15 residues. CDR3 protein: CASSSPGGSGNTIYF. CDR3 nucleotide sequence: TGTGCCAGCAGTTCTCCAGGGGGCTCAGGAAACACCATATATTTT.

CDR3 residues: CASSFRFWRREKSSPLHF. DNA of the CDR3: TGTGCCAGCAGCTTCCGTTTCTGGAGGCGTGAAAAGAGCTCACCCCTCCACTTT. This chain links TRBV3-1 (or the pseudogene TRBV3-2) with TRBJ1-6, with D uncertain. Trimming shortened V by 5 bases and J by 10 bases, and 27 bases separated the two germline ends. The germline CDR1 and CDR2 sequences are LGHDT and YNNKEL (reference sequence). The CDR3 loop spans 18 amino acids.

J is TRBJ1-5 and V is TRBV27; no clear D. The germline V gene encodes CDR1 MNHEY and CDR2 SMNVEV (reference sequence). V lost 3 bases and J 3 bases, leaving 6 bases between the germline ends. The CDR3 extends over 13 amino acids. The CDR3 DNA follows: TGTGCCAGCAGTTTTCAGGTCAATCAGCCCCAGCATTTT. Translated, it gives CASSFQVNQPQHF.

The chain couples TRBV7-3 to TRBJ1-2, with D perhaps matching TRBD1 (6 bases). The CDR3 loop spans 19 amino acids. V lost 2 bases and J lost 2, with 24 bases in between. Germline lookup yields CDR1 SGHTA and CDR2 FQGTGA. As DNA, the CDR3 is TGTGCCAGCAGCTTAGGGGAGGATAGGACAGAGAAACCGAACTATGGCTACACCTTC. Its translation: CASSLGEDRTEKPNYGYTF.

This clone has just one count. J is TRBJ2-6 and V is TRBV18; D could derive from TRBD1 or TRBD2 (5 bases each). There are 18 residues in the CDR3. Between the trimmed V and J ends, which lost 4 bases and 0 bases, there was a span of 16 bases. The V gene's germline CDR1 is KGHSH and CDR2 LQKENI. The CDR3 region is CASSLTRDLSSGANVLTF. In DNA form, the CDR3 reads TGTGCCAGCTCACTAACCAGGGACCTGAGCTCTGGGGCCAACGTCCTGACTTTC.

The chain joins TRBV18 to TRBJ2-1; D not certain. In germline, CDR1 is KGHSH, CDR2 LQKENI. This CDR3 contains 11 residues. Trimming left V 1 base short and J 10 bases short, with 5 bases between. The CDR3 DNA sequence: TGTGCCAGCTCACCACTAGACGAGCAGTTCTTC. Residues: CASSPLDEQFF.

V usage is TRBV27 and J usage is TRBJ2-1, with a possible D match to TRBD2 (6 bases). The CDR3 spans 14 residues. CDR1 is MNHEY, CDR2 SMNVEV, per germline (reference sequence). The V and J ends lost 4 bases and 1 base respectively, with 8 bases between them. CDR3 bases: TGTGCCAGCAGTTCCGGGGGTTCCTACAATGAGCAGTTCTTC. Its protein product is CASSSGGSYNEQFF.

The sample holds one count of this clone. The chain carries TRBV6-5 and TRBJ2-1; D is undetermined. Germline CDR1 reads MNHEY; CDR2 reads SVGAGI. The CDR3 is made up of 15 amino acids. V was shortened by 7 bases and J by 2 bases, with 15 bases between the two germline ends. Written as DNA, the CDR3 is TGTGCCAGCAATCCCAGGCAGGCCACCTACAATGAGCAGTTCTTC. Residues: CASNPRQATYNEQFF.

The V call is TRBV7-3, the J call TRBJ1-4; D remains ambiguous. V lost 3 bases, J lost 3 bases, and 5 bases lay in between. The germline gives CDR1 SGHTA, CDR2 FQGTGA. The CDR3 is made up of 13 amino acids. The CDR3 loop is CASSLGPNEKLFF. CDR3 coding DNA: TGTGCCAGCAGCTTGGGTCCTAATGAAAAACTGTTTTTT.

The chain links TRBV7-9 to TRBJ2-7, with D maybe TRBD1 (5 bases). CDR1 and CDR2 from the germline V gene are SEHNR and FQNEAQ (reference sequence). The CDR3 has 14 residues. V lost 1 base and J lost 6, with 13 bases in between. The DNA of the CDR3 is TGTGCCAGCAGCTTAGGACAGCCGTCGGGCGAGCAGTACTTC. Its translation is CASSLGQPSGEQYF.

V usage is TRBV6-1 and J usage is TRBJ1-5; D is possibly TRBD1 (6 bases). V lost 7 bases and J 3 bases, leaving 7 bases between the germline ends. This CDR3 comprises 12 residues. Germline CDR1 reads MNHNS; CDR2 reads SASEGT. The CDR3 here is CASNRDNQPQHF. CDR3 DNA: TGTGCCAGCAACAGGGACAATCAGCCCCAGCATTTT.

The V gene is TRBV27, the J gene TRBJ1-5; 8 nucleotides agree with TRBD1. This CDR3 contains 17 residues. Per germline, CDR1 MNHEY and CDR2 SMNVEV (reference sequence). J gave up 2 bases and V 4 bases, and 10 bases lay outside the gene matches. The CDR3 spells CASSSRTGRLGNQPQHF. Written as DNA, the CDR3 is TGTGCCAGCAGTTCTCGGACAGGGAGATTGGGCAATCAGCCCCAGCATTTT.

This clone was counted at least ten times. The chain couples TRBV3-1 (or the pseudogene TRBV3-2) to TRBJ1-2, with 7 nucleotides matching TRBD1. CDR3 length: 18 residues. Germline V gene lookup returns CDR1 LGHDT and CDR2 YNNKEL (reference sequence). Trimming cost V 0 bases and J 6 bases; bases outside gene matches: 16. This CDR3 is CASSQDPVFVGGVNGYTF. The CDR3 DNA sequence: TGTGCCAGCAGCCAAGATCCGGTTTTTGTAGGGGGCGTGAATGGCTACACCTTC.

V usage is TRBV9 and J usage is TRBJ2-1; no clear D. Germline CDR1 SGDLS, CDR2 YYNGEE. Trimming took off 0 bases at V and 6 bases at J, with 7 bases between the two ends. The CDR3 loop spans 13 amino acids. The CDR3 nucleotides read TGTGCCAGCAGCGTAGGCCTCATCAATGAGCAGTTCTTC. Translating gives CASSVGLINEQFF.

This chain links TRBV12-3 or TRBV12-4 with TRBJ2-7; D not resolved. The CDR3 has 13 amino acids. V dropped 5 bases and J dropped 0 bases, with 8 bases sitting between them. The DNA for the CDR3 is TGTGCCAGCAGTACAGTAAGCTCCTACGAGCAGTACTTC. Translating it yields CASSTVSSYEQYF.

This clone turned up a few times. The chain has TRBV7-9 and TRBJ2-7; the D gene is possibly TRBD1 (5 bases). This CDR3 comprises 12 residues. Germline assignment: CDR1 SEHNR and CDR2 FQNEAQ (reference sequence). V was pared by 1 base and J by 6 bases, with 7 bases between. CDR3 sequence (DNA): TGTGCCAGCAGCTTAGAAGGGGCCGAGCAGTACTTC. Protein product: CASSLEGAEQYF.

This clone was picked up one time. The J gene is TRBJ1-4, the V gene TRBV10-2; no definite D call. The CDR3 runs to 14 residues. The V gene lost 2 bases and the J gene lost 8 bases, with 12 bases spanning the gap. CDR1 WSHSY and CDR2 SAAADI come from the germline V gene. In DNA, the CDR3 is TGCGCCAGCAGTGAGGCAAGGCTAGGGGAAAAACTGTTTTTT. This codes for CASSEARLGEKLFF.

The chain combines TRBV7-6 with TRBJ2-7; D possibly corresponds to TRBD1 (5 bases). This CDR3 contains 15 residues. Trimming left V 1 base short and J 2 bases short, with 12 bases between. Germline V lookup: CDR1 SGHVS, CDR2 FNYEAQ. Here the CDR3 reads CASSLEQGFPYEQYF. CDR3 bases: TGTGCCAGCAGCTTAGAGCAGGGTTTCCCCTACGAGCAGTACTTC.

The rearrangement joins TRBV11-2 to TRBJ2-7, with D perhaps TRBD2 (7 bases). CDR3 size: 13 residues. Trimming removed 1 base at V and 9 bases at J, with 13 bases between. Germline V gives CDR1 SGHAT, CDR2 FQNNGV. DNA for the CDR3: TGTGCCAGCAGCTTAGGACAGGAGCGGGGGCAGTACTTC. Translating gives CASSLGQERGQYF. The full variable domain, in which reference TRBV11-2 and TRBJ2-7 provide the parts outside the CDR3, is EAGVAQSPRYKIIEKRQSVAFWCNPISGHATLYWYQQILGQGPKLLIQFQNNGVVDDSQLPKDRFSAERLKGVDSTLKIQPAKLEDSAVYLCASSLGQERGQYFGPGTRLTVT.

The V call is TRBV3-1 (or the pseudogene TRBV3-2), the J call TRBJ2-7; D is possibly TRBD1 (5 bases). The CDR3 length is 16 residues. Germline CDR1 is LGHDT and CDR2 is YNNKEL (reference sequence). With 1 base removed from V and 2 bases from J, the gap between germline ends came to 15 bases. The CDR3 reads CASSQVPQTAAYEQYF. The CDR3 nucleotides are TGTGCCAGCAGCCAAGTCCCCCAGACAGCCGCCTACGAGCAGTACTTC.

The CDR3 DNA sequence: TGCAGCGTTGCTCGGACAATCAACAATGAGCAGTTCTTC. Translation: CSVARTINNEQFF. V and J are TRBV29-1 and TRBJ2-1, with D maybe TRBD1 (5 bases). Trimming stripped 4 bases from V and 5 bases from J, with 12 bases between. The CDR3 is 13 amino acids. Germline CDR1 reads SQVTM; CDR2 reads ANQGSEA.

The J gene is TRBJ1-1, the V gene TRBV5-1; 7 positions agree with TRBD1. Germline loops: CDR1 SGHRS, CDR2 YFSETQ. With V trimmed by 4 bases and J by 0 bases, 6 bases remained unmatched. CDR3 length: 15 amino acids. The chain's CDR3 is CASSILDRVNTEAFF. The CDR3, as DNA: TGCGCCAGCAGCATCCTAGACAGGGTGAACACTGAAGCTTTCTTT.

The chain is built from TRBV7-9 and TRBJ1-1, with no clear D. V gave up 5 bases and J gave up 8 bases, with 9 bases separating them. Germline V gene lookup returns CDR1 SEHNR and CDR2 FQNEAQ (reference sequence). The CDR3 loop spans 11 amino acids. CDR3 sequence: CASSQRQEAFF. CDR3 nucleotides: TGTGCCAGCAGCCAACGACAAGAAGCTTTCTTT.

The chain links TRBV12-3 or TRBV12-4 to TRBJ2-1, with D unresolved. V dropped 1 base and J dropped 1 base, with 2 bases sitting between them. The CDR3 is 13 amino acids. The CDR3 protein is CASSLGSYNEQFF. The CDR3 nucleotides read TGTGCCAGCAGTTTAGGATCCTACAATGAGCAGTTCTTC.

The DNA of the CDR3 is TGTGCCAGCAGCTTAGTGGCAGGGGGCTATGATGAGCAGTTCTTC. It specifies CASSLVAGGYDEQFF. The chain links TRBV7-6 to TRBJ2-1, with TRBD1 identical over 8 bases. V was clipped by 1 base and J by 8 bases; unmatched bases: 7. CDR3 length: 15 amino acids. Germline CDR1 reads SGHVS; CDR2 reads FNYEAQ.

CDR3 region: CASSLEQGSPPYEQYF. CDR3 in DNA: TGTGCCAGCAGTCTCGAACAGGGATCCCCCCCGTACGAGCAGTACTTC. The gene calls are TRBV27 and TRBJ2-7; the D gene is possibly TRBD1 (6 bases). The V and J ends lost 5 bases and 4 bases respectively, with 21 bases between them. This CDR3 has 16 amino acids. From germline, CDR1 is MNHEY and CDR2 SMNVEV (reference sequence).

In DNA form, the CDR3 reads TGTGCCAGCGGGACAGGGAAAGAGCACTATGGCTACACCTTC. It translates to CASGTGKEHYGYTF. The V and J genes are TRBV13 and TRBJ1-2; TRBD1 aligns across 9 bases. Unmatched junction bases numbered 7, after V lost 8 bases and J lost 3 bases. Germline-derived CDR1 and CDR2 are PRHDT and FYEKMQ (reference sequence). CDR3 length: 14 residues.

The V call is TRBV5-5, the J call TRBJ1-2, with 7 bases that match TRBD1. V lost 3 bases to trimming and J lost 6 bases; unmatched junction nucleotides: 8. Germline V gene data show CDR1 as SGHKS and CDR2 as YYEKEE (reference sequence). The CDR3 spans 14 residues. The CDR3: CASSSDRMEDGYTF. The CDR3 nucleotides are TGTGCCAGCAGCTCGGACAGGATGGAAGATGGCTACACCTTC.

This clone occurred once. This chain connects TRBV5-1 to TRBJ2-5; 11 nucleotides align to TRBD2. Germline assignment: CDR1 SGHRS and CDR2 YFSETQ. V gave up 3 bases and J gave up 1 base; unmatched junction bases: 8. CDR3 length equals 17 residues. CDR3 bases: TGCGCCAGCAGCTCATTCGGACTAGCGGGCTTCCAAGAGACCCAGTACTTC. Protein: CASSSFGLAGFQETQYF.

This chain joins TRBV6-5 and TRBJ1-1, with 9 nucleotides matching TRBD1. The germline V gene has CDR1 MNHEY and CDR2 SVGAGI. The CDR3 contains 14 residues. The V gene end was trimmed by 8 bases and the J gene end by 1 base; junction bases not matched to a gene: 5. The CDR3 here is CASRAGQGNTEAFF. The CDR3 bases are TGTGCCAGCCGCGCGGGACAGGGGAACACTGAAGCTTTCTTT.

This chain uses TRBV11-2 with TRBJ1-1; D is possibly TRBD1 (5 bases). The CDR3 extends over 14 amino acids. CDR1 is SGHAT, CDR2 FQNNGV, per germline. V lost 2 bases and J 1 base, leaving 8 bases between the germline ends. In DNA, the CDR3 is TGTGCCAGCAGCTTATGGACACCGAACACTGAAGCTTTCTTT. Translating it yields CASSLWTPNTEAFF.